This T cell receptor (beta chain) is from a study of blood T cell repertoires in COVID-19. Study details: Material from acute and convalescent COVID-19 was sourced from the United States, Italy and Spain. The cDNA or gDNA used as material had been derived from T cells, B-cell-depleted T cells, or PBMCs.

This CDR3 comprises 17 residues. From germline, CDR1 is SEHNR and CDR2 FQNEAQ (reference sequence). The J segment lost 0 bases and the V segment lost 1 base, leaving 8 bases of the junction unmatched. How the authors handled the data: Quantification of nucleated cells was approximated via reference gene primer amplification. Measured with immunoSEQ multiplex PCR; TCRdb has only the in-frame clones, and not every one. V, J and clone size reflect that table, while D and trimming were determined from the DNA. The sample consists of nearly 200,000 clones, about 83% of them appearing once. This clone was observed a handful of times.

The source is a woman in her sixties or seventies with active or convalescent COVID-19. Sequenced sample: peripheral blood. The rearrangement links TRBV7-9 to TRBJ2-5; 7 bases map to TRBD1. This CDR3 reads CASSLGQGAFNQETQYF. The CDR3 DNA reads TGTGCCAGCAGCTTAGGACAGGGAGCTTTCAACCAAGAGACCCAGTACTTC.